The TCR beta chain described here comes from a study of cytomegalovirus exposure and HLA in healthy donors. Overall study results and limits: V- and J-gene trimming of TCR beta was linked (in a later analysis) to a missense DCLRE1C variant. The authors enumerated around 150 TCR beta chains as linked to cytomegalovirus.

Use of 60 Vbeta and 13 Jbeta primers characterized the PCR. Here immunoSEQ multiplex PCR was the method, and the copy in TCRdb shows in-frame clones only, minus some. The data contain 150,000 to 200,000 clones, about two thirds of them singletons. With V trimmed by 3 bases and J by 5 bases, 5 bases remained unmatched. Germline lookup yields CDR1 KGHSH and CDR2 LQKENI. The CDR3 covers 15 residues. A remark on this clone: Its antigen is not known.

The sequenced sample was PBMCs. This receptor was taken from a man in his thirties or forties in good health and CMV-seropositive. The chain employs TRBV18 and TRBJ1-4, with 8 positions matching TRBD1. The CDR3 DNA sequence: TGTGCCAGCTCACCGTCGACAGGGGCAAATGAAAAACTGTTTTTT. Its protein product is CASSPSTGANEKLFF.